This TCR beta chain was retrieved from a study of blood T cell repertoires in COVID-19. As for the study in general: Material from acute and convalescent COVID-19 was sourced from the United States, Italy and Spain. Nucleic acid was either cDNA or gDNA, and it came from T cells, B-cell-depleted T cells, or PBMCs.

In the authors' workflow: Amplifying reference gene primers gave estimates of nucleated cell counts. This table comes from immunoSEQ multiplex PCR, and its TCRdb copy is limited to in-frame clones, with some not included. V and J calls and clone size are those listed in that table; D and trimming were worked out from the DNA. Of 180,000 or so clones in the sample, 70% to 90% are singletons; the top ten hold about 4%. The clonotype originates from a woman in her 30s with acute or convalescent COVID-19. The sequenced sample consisted of peripheral blood.

Here the CDR3 reads CASSQPGVLFF. For the CDR3, the DNA is TGTGCCAGCAGCCAACCAGGGGTACTGTTTTTT. This chain connects TRBV3-1 (or the pseudogene TRBV3-2) to TRBJ1-4; D is possibly TRBD1 (6 bases). Germline CDR1 is LGHDT and CDR2 is YNNKEL (reference sequence). V gave up 2 bases and J gave up 13 bases, with 8 bases separating them. The CDR3 runs 11 residues.